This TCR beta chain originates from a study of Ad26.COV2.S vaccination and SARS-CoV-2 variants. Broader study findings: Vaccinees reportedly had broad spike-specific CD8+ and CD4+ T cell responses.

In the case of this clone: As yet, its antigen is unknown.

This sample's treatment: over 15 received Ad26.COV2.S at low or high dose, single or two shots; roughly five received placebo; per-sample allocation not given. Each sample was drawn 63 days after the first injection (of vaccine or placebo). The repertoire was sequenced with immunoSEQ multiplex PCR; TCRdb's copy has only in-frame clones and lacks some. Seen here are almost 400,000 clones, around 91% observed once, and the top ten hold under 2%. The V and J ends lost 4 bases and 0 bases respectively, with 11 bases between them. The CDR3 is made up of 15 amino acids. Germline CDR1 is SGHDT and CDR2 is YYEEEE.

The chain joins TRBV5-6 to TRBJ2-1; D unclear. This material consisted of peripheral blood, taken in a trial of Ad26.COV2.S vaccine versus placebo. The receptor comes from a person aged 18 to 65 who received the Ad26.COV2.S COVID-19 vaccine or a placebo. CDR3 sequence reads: CASSLLIDSYNEQFF. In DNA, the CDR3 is TGTGCCAGCAGCCTTCTGATCGACTCCTACAATGAGCAGTTCTTC.